Included here is one T cell receptor beta chain sequence, with context. Its antigen is currently unknown. The entry originates in a study of TIL therapy for anti-PD-1-resistant metastatic lung cancer. As for the study in general: Median tumor PD-L1 proportion score was roughly 5.4%. Tumors carried a median about 1.5 non-synonymous mutations per megabase.

The libraries were made with immunoSEQ v3. Data came from immunoSEQ multiplex PCR; TCRdb stores just in-frame clones and leaves some out. The top ten clones hold roughly 5% of a sample with about 52,000 clones, 79% of them seen once. Overall study results and limits: This highly selected cohort may not generalize to typical lung cancer patients.

Germline lookup yields CDR1 MDHEN and CDR2 SYDVKM. The CDR3 consists of 15 residues. Trimming removed 5 bases from V and 1 base from J, with 13 bases in between. Time point described: pre-treatment sample, taken before nivolumab and TIL therapy. Adults with stage 4 NSCLC were enrolled in a phase I trial. The sequenced sample was blood, obtained at baseline. The origin of this receptor is a woman between 30 and 79 years old with non-small cell lung cancer. V is TRBV28 and J is TRBJ2-3; D might be TRBD1 (5 bases). The CDR3 bases are TGTGCCAGCAGTCTTTGGGGCCAAGGCACAGATACGCAGTATTTT. Its protein is CASSLWGQGTDTQYF.